Listed below are T cell receptor beta chains from one sample, sequenced in a study of blood T cells in healthy people across ages. From the 5' RACE reads, TCRdb called clonotypes with MiXCR, one entry per CDR3 protein. Of 1,300,000 or so distinct CDR3 sequences in the sample, approximately 63% were seen once. The sample taken for sequencing was blood. All receptors derive from a man younger than 35 in good health. Both conserved end residues are part of each CDR3. A D gene is named only where the DNA matches it firmly. Not all rows give a size; the values are once, few, many and, for expanded clones, a class.

D gene: TRBD2
clone size: NA
CDR3 length: 15
V gene: TRBV20-1
J gene: TRBJ2-7
CDR3 DNA: TGCAGTGCGTCTAGCGGGGGAGCCGACCCTAACGAGCAGTACTTC
CDR3 protein: CSASSGGADPNEQYF

D gene: NA
clone size: NA
CDR3 length: 14
V gene: TRBV28
J gene: TRBJ1-2
CDR3 DNA: TGTGCCAGCAGTTTTATAAACCAGGGGTATGGCTACACCTTC
CDR3 protein: CASSFINQGYGYTF

D gene: NA
clone size: NA
CDR3 length: 12
V gene: TRBV27
J gene: TRBJ2-3
CDR3 DNA: TGTGCCAGCAGTCTCTCTGGGGGTACGCAGTATTTT
CDR3 protein: CASSLSGGTQYF

D gene: TRBD2
clone size: NA
CDR3 length: 14
V gene: TRBV20-1
J gene: TRBJ2-7
CDR3 DNA: TGCAGTGCTAGTCCGGCGGGAGGATTCGGCGAGCAGTACTTC
CDR3 protein: CSASPAGGFGEQYF

D gene: NA
clone size: few
CDR3 length: 15
V gene: TRBV12-3/TRBV12-4
J gene: TRBJ1-5
CDR3 DNA: TGTGCCAGCAGAATCGGGGGGATTGGCGGTCAGCCCCAGCATTTT
CDR3 protein: CASRIGGIGGQPQHF

D gene: NA
clone size: few
CDR3 length: 16
V gene: TRBV7-9
J gene: TRBJ1-4
CDR3 DNA: TGTGCCAGCAGCTCGAAGCTGGGGGCGGGTCATGAAAAACTGTTTTTT
CDR3 protein: CASSSKLGAGHEKLFF

D gene: NA
clone size: NA
CDR3 length: 14
V gene: TRBV29-1
J gene: TRBJ2-1
CDR3 DNA: TGCAGCGCCTTGGGGCGGTTGGGCTACAATGAGCAGTTCTTC
CDR3 protein: CSALGRLGYNEQFF

D gene: NA
clone size: NA
CDR3 length: 14
V gene: TRBV11-2
J gene: TRBJ2-3
CDR3 DNA: TGTGCCAGCAGCTTAAGGGGGGTGTCAGATACGCAGTATTTT
CDR3 protein: CASSLRGVSDTQYF

D gene: TRBD1
clone size: NA
CDR3 length: 16
V gene: TRBV27
J gene: TRBJ1-4
CDR3 DNA: TGTGCCAGCAGACAGGGGGCCCTGACAACTAATGAAAAACTGTTTTTT
CDR3 protein: CASRQGALTTNEKLFF

D gene: NA
clone size: NA
CDR3 length: 15
V gene: TRBV4-3
J gene: TRBJ2-5
CDR3 DNA: TGCGCCAGCAGCCAAGGTTCCAGGGGCCAAGAGACCCAGTACTTC
CDR3 protein: CASSQGSRGQETQYF

D gene: NA
clone size: few
CDR3 length: 17
V gene: TRBV7-2
J gene: TRBJ2-3
CDR3 DNA: TGTGCCAGCAGCGTACCCGGAGGCACAGTTGGAGTTGATACGCAGTATTTT
CDR3 protein: CASSVPGGTVGVDTQYF

D gene: TRBD1
clone size: few
CDR3 length: 17
V gene: TRBV4-2
J gene: TRBJ2-1
CDR3 DNA: TGTGCCAGCAGCCAAGAAGAGACAGGGATGCGGTTCAATGAGCAGTTCTTC
CDR3 protein: CASSQEETGMRFNEQFF

D gene: TRBD2
clone size: NA
CDR3 length: 14
V gene: TRBV29-1
J gene: TRBJ2-5
CDR3 DNA: TGCAGCGGCTCGGGACTAGCGGCTTACAATGAGCAGTACTTC
CDR3 protein: CSGSGLAAYNEQYF

D gene: NA
clone size: NA
CDR3 length: 11
V gene: TRBV7-9
J gene: TRBJ2-1
CDR3 DNA: TGTGCCAGCAGCTGGACCCAGGGGCAGTTCTTC
CDR3 protein: CASSWTQGQFF

D gene: NA
clone size: NA
CDR3 length: 17
V gene: TRBV4-2
J gene: TRBJ2-7
CDR3 DNA: TGTGCCAGCAGCCAAGATTTTTTATCGGACATCTCCTACGAGCAGTACTTC
CDR3 protein: CASSQDFLSDISYEQYF

D gene: TRBD1
clone size: once
CDR3 length: 13
V gene: TRBV20-1
J gene: TRBJ2-7
CDR3 DNA: TGCAGTGCTAGCCGGGACAGAGCCTGCGAGCAGTACTTC
CDR3 protein: CSASRDRACEQYF

D gene: NA
clone size: NA
CDR3 length: 15
V gene: TRBV20-1
J gene: TRBJ1-1
CDR3 DNA: TGCAGTGCTACCCCGAAGGGCTCCATGAACACTGAAGCTTTCTTT
CDR3 protein: CSATPKGSMNTEAFF

D gene: TRBD1
clone size: NA
CDR3 length: 14
V gene: TRBV4-2
J gene: TRBJ1-2
CDR3 DNA: TGTGCCAGCGGCCAACAGGGGGATCGCGCTGGCTACACCTTC
CDR3 protein: CASGQQGDRAGYTF

D gene: TRBD2
clone size: few
CDR3 length: 13
V gene: TRBV29-1
J gene: TRBJ2-3
CDR3 DNA: TGCAGCGTTGAAAAACTAGCGACAGATACGCAGTATTTT
CDR3 protein: CSVEKLATDTQYF

D gene: TRBD2
clone size: few
CDR3 length: 21
V gene: TRBV3-1
J gene: TRBJ2-5
CDR3 DNA: TGTGCCAGCAGCCAAGATTTCTGGGGTTCGGGACTAAAACATTTCGGGGGGACCCAGTACTTC
CDR3 protein: CASSQDFWGSGLKHFGGTQYF

D gene: TRBD1
clone size: NA
CDR3 length: 15
V gene: TRBV7-9
J gene: TRBJ2-1
CDR3 DNA: TGTGCCAGCAAACGACAGGGGGGGTCCTACAATGAGCAGTTCTTC
CDR3 protein: CASKRQGGSYNEQFF

D gene: NA
clone size: NA
CDR3 length: 17
V gene: TRBV4-3
J gene: TRBJ1-5
CDR3 DNA: TGCGCCAGCAGCCACTTCTTCGGGACCAGGAGTGATCAGCCCCAGCATTTT
CDR3 protein: CASSHFFGTRSDQPQHF

D gene: TRBD1
clone size: NA
CDR3 length: 15
V gene: TRBV7-6
J gene: TRBJ1-2
CDR3 DNA: TGTGCCAGCGGCCCGCTGGGGGACAGCCACTATGGCTACACCTTC
CDR3 protein: CASGPLGDSHYGYTF

D gene: TRBD1
clone size: NA
CDR3 length: 13
V gene: TRBV20-1
J gene: TRBJ2-5
CDR3 DNA: TGCAGTGCTCGGGACAGTTATCAAGAGACCCAGTACTTC
CDR3 protein: CSARDSYQETQYF

D gene: NA
clone size: NA
CDR3 length: 14
V gene: TRBV27
J gene: TRBJ2-7
CDR3 DNA: TGTGCCAGCCGAAGGCAGACTAGCTCCTACGAGCAGTACTTC
CDR3 protein: CASRRQTSSYEQYF

D gene: NA
clone size: NA
CDR3 length: 17
V gene: TRBV5-1
J gene: TRBJ2-1
CDR3 DNA: TGCGCCAGCAGCTTGGGAGTTGTCGGGAGCTCCTACAATGAGCAGTTCTTC
CDR3 protein: CASSLGVVGSSYNEQFF

D gene: TRBD2
clone size: NA
CDR3 length: 21
V gene: TRBV7-6
J gene: TRBJ2-3
CDR3 DNA: TGTGCCAGCAGCTTAGCCCCCAGAGCTAGCGGGAGAGGAAGGTACACAGATACGCAGTATTTT
CDR3 protein: CASSLAPRASGRGRYTDTQYF

D gene: TRBD1
clone size: NA
CDR3 length: 14
V gene: TRBV20-1
J gene: TRBJ1-5
CDR3 DNA: TGCAGTGCTAGCCAGGACAGGGGGAATCAGCCCCAGCATTTT
CDR3 protein: CSASQDRGNQPQHF

D gene: NA
clone size: few
CDR3 length: 16
V gene: TRBV7-9
J gene: TRBJ2-3
CDR3 DNA: TGTGCCAGCAGCCCCATAGCGGAGGGGAGCACAGATACGCAGTATTTT
CDR3 protein: CASSPIAEGSTDTQYF

D gene: TRBD2
clone size: NA
CDR3 length: 13
V gene: TRBV20-1
J gene: TRBJ2-5
CDR3 DNA: TGCAGTGCGCTGCGGGGGGGCCTGGAGACCCAGTACTTC
CDR3 protein: CSALRGGLETQYF

D gene: NA
clone size: few
CDR3 length: 15
V gene: TRBV5-1
J gene: TRBJ2-3
CDR3 DNA: TGCGCCAGCAGCCTCCCACCGGCCAGCCCACATACGCAGTATTTT
CDR3 protein: CASSLPPASPHTQYF

D gene: NA
clone size: NA
CDR3 length: 14
V gene: TRBV15
J gene: TRBJ2-1
CDR3 DNA: TGTGCCACCAGCAGAGTTGTCGGTCTCAATGAGCAGTTCTTC
CDR3 protein: CATSRVVGLNEQFF

D gene: TRBD2
clone size: NA
CDR3 length: 14
V gene: TRBV15
J gene: TRBJ2-7
CDR3 DNA: TGTGCCACCATTCTCCTGCGGGAGGGTTACGAGCAGTACTTC
CDR3 protein: CATILLREGYEQYF

D gene: NA
clone size: NA
CDR3 length: 15
V gene: TRBV4-3
J gene: TRBJ1-2
CDR3 DNA: TGCGCCAGCAGCTACCAGGACGGTTCGTTAGACGGCTACACCTTC
CDR3 protein: CASSYQDGSLDGYTF

D gene: NA
clone size: NA
CDR3 length: 18
V gene: TRBV12-3/TRBV12-4
J gene: TRBJ1-6
CDR3 DNA: TGTGCCAGCAGTTTGTCCCCCACCTGGGCCCCGGACTATTCACCCCTCCACTTT
CDR3 protein: CASSLSPTWAPDYSPLHF

D gene: TRBD1
clone size: NA
CDR3 length: 13
V gene: TRBV12-3/TRBV12-4
J gene: TRBJ2-7
CDR3 DNA: TGTGCCACTCAGGGGGAGAAGGACTACGAGCAGTACTTC
CDR3 protein: CATQGEKDYEQYF

D gene: TRBD1
clone size: NA
CDR3 length: 14
V gene: TRBV7-9
J gene: TRBJ2-1
CDR3 DNA: TGTGCCAGCAGCTTACCGGACAGGAACAATGAGCAGTTCTTC
CDR3 protein: CASSLPDRNNEQFF

D gene: NA
clone size: once
CDR3 length: 14
V gene: TRBV5-1
J gene: TRBJ1-1
CDR3 DNA: TGCGCCAGCAGCTTGCGTGTCCGGAACACTGAAGCTTTCTTT
CDR3 protein: CASSLRVRNTEAFF

D gene: NA
clone size: NA
CDR3 length: 13
V gene: TRBV5-6
J gene: TRBJ2-7
CDR3 DNA: TGTGCCAGCAGCTTGGACTACTACAATGAGCAGTACTTC
CDR3 protein: CASSLDYYNEQYF

D gene: NA
clone size: NA
CDR3 length: 13
V gene: TRBV7-2
J gene: TRBJ2-7
CDR3 DNA: TGTGCCAGCAGTTGGACTCCTTCGGGCGAGCAGTACTTC
CDR3 protein: CASSWTPSGEQYF

D gene: NA
clone size: NA
CDR3 length: 18
V gene: TRBV11-2
J gene: TRBJ2-1
CDR3 DNA: TGTGCCAGCAGCTCCTACCCCCGGTTGGCCCGTTCTGAGGATGAGCAGTTCTTC
CDR3 protein: CASSSYPRLARSEDEQFF

D gene: NA
clone size: NA
CDR3 length: 17
V gene: TRBV6-2/TRBV6-3
J gene: TRBJ1-1
CDR3 DNA: TGTGCCAGCAGTTACTCGATTGCCCTTGGAATGAACACTGAAGCTTTCTTT
CDR3 protein: CASSYSIALGMNTEAFF

D gene: NA
clone size: NA
CDR3 length: 14
V gene: TRBV5-1
J gene: TRBJ2-7
CDR3 DNA: TGCGCCAGCAGCTTGCCGAGGATGCACGACGAGCAGTACTTC
CDR3 protein: CASSLPRMHDEQYF

D gene: TRBD1
clone size: NA
CDR3 length: 15
V gene: TRBV2
J gene: TRBJ2-5
CDR3 DNA: TGTGCCAGCGGGCCCACAGGGGGCTTGGGAGAGACCCAGTACTTC
CDR3 protein: CASGPTGGLGETQYF

D gene: NA
clone size: NA
CDR3 length: 14
V gene: TRBV20-1
J gene: TRBJ1-5
CDR3 DNA: TGCAGTGCTCTACAGGGAGGTGGCAATCAGCCCCAGCATTTT
CDR3 protein: CSALQGGGNQPQHF

D gene: NA
clone size: NA
CDR3 length: 15
V gene: TRBV29-1
J gene: TRBJ2-1
CDR3 DNA: TGCAGCGTCCGAAGACAGGACAGACCTTTGGATGAGCAGTTCTTC
CDR3 protein: CSVRRQDRPLDEQFF

D gene: TRBD1
clone size: NA
CDR3 length: 14
V gene: TRBV12-3/TRBV12-4
J gene: TRBJ2-7
CDR3 DNA: TGTGCCAGCAGTGCAAGAGGACAGGGGAGCGAGCAGTACTTC
CDR3 protein: CASSARGQGSEQYF

D gene: NA
clone size: NA
CDR3 length: 14
V gene: TRBV4-3
J gene: TRBJ2-7
CDR3 DNA: TGCGCCAGCAGCCAAGAGAGCAGGGACAATGAGCAGTACTTC
CDR3 protein: CASSQESRDNEQYF

D gene: TRBD1
clone size: few
CDR3 length: 15
V gene: TRBV6-2/TRBV6-3
J gene: TRBJ2-1
CDR3 DNA: TGTGCCAGCAGTTTGGGACAGTTCGCCTACAATGAGCAGTTCTTC
CDR3 protein: CASSLGQFAYNEQFF

D gene: TRBD1
clone size: once
CDR3 length: 16
V gene: TRBV12-5
J gene: TRBJ1-1
CDR3 DNA: TGTGCTAGTGGGCTCTCACAGGGGCCGATGAACACTGAAGCTTTCTTT
CDR3 protein: CASGLSQGPMNTEAFF

D gene: NA
clone size: few
CDR3 length: 15
V gene: TRBV5-1
J gene: TRBJ1-1
CDR3 DNA: TGCGCCAGCAGCTTGGCCCGGGGGAAGAACACTGAAGCTTTCTTT
CDR3 protein: CASSLARGKNTEAFF

D gene: TRBD1
clone size: few
CDR3 length: 16
V gene: TRBV12-3/TRBV12-4
J gene: TRBJ2-3
CDR3 DNA: TGTGCCAGCAGTTCGAAGGACAGGGATTTCGCAGATACGCAGTATTTT
CDR3 protein: CASSSKDRDFADTQYF

D gene: TRBD1
clone size: NA
CDR3 length: 15
V gene: TRBV7-8
J gene: TRBJ2-1
CDR3 DNA: TGTGCCAGCAGCTTTGGGCAGGGGGTCGGCAATGAGCAGTTCTTC
CDR3 protein: CASSFGQGVGNEQFF

D gene: NA
clone size: NA
CDR3 length: 16
V gene: TRBV4-3
J gene: TRBJ1-1
CDR3 DNA: TGCGCCAGCAGCCAAGATCTCCTAGGGGATGGCACTGAAGCTTTCTTT
CDR3 protein: CASSQDLLGDGTEAFF

D gene: NA
clone size: NA
CDR3 length: 14
V gene: TRBV6-1
J gene: TRBJ1-5
CDR3 DNA: TGTGCCAGCCAAGAACAGGGAGGCAATCAGCCCCAGCATTTT
CDR3 protein: CASQEQGGNQPQHF

D gene: NA
clone size: NA
CDR3 length: 14
V gene: TRBV5-1
J gene: TRBJ2-7
CDR3 DNA: TGCGCCAGCAGAAGGGACATCCTCTCCTACGAGCAGTACTTC
CDR3 protein: CASRRDILSYEQYF